Below are 10 T cell receptor beta chains sequenced from a single sample in a study of shared clonotypes between healthy human individuals. Assay: immunoSEQ multiplex PCR; the TCRdb copy retains only in-frame clones and omits some. Of roughly 170,000 clones detected, around 63% appear once; the ten largest clones hold less than 11%. Sequencing input: memory CD4+ T cells sorted from blood. Subset reported: CD45RA-negative fraction. The origin of the receptors is a man aged 25-40 years in good health.

The rearrangement joins TRBV23-1 to TRBJ2-1; 8 positions match TRBD2. TRBV23-1 is reported as an ORF; its role is uncertain. The CDR3 runs 16 residues. The J segment lost 5 bases and the V segment lost 4 bases, leaving 10 bases of the junction unmatched. DNA for the CDR3: TGCGCCAGCAGTCGTTGGGGCGGGAGGCTTCACAATGAGCAGTTCTTC. This codes for CASSRWGGRLHNEQFF.

The rearrangement uses TRBV5-3 and TRBJ2-2; 7 bases are a match to TRBD1. TRBV5-3 is marked as an open reading frame, function uncertain. The length of the CDR3 is 16 residues. V shed 4 bases, J shed 7 bases, and the junction held 13 bases outside the gene matches. The DNA for the CDR3 is TGTGCCAGAAGCCCGAACAGGGGCGGAGTACTCGGGGAGCTGTTTTTT. Translation gives CARSPNRGGVLGELFF.

There are a few counts of this clone. The chain carries TRBV5-4 and TRBJ1-2, with TRBD1 matching 9 bases. CDR1 is SGHNT and CDR2 is YYREEE in the germline V gene (reference sequence). Trimming cost V 0 bases and J 3 bases; bases outside gene matches: 6. There are 16 residues in the CDR3. The CDR3 bases are TGTGCCAGCAGCTTGGGTAACAGGGGGCTTGACTATGGCTACACCTTC. Its translation is CASSLGNRGLDYGYTF.

The chain carries TRBV7-2 and TRBJ2-7, with D possibly TRBD2 on 5 matching bases. Germline-derived CDR1 and CDR2 are SGHTA and FQGNSA. The CDR3 has 14 amino acids. V lost 1 base, J lost 1 base, and 8 bases lay in between. CDR3 DNA sequence: TGTGCCAGCAGCTTAGACGGGAAATCCTACGAGCAGTACTTC. Translated: CASSLDGKSYEQYF.

This clone has only a few counts. The CDR3 protein is CSVESGTGAYGYTF. In DNA, the CDR3 is TGCAGCGTTGAAAGCGGGACAGGGGCCTATGGCTACACCTTC. This chain connects TRBV29-1 to TRBJ1-2; the match to TRBD1 covers 10 bases. CDR1 is SQVTM, CDR2 ANQGSEA, per germline. The CDR3 has 14 residues. J was trimmed by 4 bases and V by 2 bases; bases with no gene match: 4.

The chain combines TRBV2 with TRBJ2-2; TRBD2 might be the D (5 bases). CDR3 length: 12 amino acids. Trimming cost V 7 bases and J 4 bases, with 7 bases left between them. CDR1 is SNHLY, CDR2 FYNNEI, per germline. CDR3 sequence: CASTRGTGELFF. Here the CDR3 DNA reads TGTGCCAGCACCCGGGGCACCGGGGAGCTGTTTTTT.

The J gene is TRBJ2-2, the V gene TRBV2, with D perhaps assigned TRBD1 or TRBD2 (6 bases each). Germline lookup yields CDR1 SNHLY and CDR2 FYNNEI. This CDR3 contains 15 residues. V was trimmed by 4 bases and J by 4 bases, leaving 13 bases between them. CDR3: CASSGGATSTGELFF. CDR3 coding DNA: TGTGCCAGCAGTGGGGGGGCAACTAGCACCGGGGAGCTGTTTTTT. Full variable domain (remainder filled in from reference TRBV2 and TRBJ2-2): EPEVTQTPSHQVTQMGQEVILRCVPISNHLYFYWYRQILGQKVEFLVSFYNNEISEKSEIFDDQFSVERPDGSNFTLKIRSTKLEDSAMYFCASSGGATSTGELFFGEGSRLTVL.

This rearrangement joins TRBV7-2 to TRBJ1-5; no reliable D call. V lost 2 bases to trimming and J lost 0 bases, with 8 bases between them. Germline V gives CDR1 SGHTA, CDR2 FQGNSA. This CDR3 comprises 15 residues. The CDR3 nucleotides read TGTGCCAGCAGCTTAAACCAGAATAGCAATCAGCCCCAGCATTTT. Translated: CASSLNQNSNQPQHF.

This chain connects TRBV15 to TRBJ2-2, with a possible D match to TRBD1 (6 bases). V lost 7 bases, J lost 8 bases, and 17 bases lay in between. CDR1 LNHNV and CDR2 YYDKDF come from the germline V gene (reference sequence). There are 14 residues in the CDR3. The CDR3 spells CATKIGQWEGELFF. DNA of the CDR3: TGTGCCACCAAAATTGGACAGTGGGAAGGGGAGCTGTTTTTT.

A single count supports this clone. The chain links TRBV30 to TRBJ2-7, with D possibly matching TRBD1 (6 bases). CDR3 length: 12 residues. Germline V gives CDR1 GTSNPN, CDR2 SVGIG (reference sequence). The V end was cut by 2 bases, the J end by 2 bases, with 7 bases between. CDR3 in DNA: TGTGCCTGGAGTCAGGGGCCCTACGAGCAGTACTTC. Translation: CAWSQGPYEQYF.